These 29 T cell receptor beta chains were sequenced from one sample in a study of beta chain features in type 1 diabetes. The investigators reverse transcribed all of the isolated RNA, so they sequenced expressed TCRB transcripts. Profiled with immunoSEQ multiplex PCR; TCRdb holds only in-frame clones, not every one. The table records about 260,000 clones, 68% of them present only once. Sequencing used naive CD4+ T cells from blood. These receptors came from a man between 25 and 39 years old in good health.

The sample holds one count of this clone. The chain joins TRBV6-5 to TRBJ1-1; 7 nucleotides match TRBD1. Germline-derived CDR1 and CDR2 are MNHEY and SVGAGI. This CDR3 contains 15 residues. With 0 bases clipped from V and 2 bases from J, the junction kept 3 bases outside the gene matches. The CDR3 loop is CASSYSGTVNTEAFF. For the CDR3, the DNA is TGTGCCAGCAGTTACTCCGGGACAGTTAACACTGAAGCTTTCTTT.

This chain joins TRBV5-6 and TRBJ1-6; possible D gene TRBD1, 5 bases. The CDR3 consists of 16 residues. Trimming took off 4 bases at V and 7 bases at J, with 18 bases between the two ends. Germline loops: CDR1 SGHDT, CDR2 YYEEEE. CDR3 sequence: CASSPTGRTRNSPLHF. CDR3 bases: TGTGCCAGCAGCCCGACGGGACGGACGAGGAATTCACCCCTCCACTTT.

The rearrangement uses TRBV7-7 and TRBJ2-1; D unclear. This CDR3 is built from 13 residues. Trimming stripped 5 bases from V and 4 bases from J, with 9 bases between. Germline loops: CDR1 SSHAT, CDR2 FNYEAQ (reference sequence). CDR3 nucleotide sequence: TGTGCCAGCAGCCTCTCACCATACAATGAGCAGTTCTTC. It specifies CASSLSPYNEQFF.

In this sample, this clone turned up once. This specimen includes other DNA sequences encoding the same CDR3. The chain joins TRBV15 to TRBJ2-1; unclear D gene. Germline CDR1 reads LNHNV; CDR2 reads YYDKDF (reference sequence). The V and J ends lost 0 bases and 7 bases respectively, with 7 bases between them. CDR3 length: 13 amino acids. CDR3 in amino acids: CATSRDLGNEQFF. Written as DNA, the CDR3 is TGTGCCACCAGCAGAGATCTGGGAAATGAGCAGTTCTTC. The full variable domain, its missing parts supplied by reference TRBV15 and TRBJ2-1, is DAMVIQNPRYQVTQFGKPVTLSCSQTLNHNVMYWYQQKSSQAPKLLFHYYDKDFNNEADTPDNFQSRRPNTSFCFLDIRSPGLGDTAMYLCATSRDLGNEQFFGPGTRLTVL.

The CDR3 region is CSVHRGRNEQFF. For the CDR3, the DNA is TGCAGCGTCCACCGGGGGAGGAATGAGCAGTTCTTC. The chain is built from TRBV29-1 and TRBJ2-1, with D possibly being TRBD2 (6 bases). Between the trimmed V and J ends, which lost 6 bases and 7 bases, there was a span of 13 bases. The CDR3 has 12 amino acids. Germline V gives CDR1 SQVTM, CDR2 ANQGSEA.

This clone was observed once. V usage is TRBV30 and J usage is TRBJ2-4; D not certain. Germline V gene lookup returns CDR1 GTSNPN and CDR2 SVGIG (reference sequence). Trimming removed 4 bases at V and 0 bases at J, with 10 bases between. The CDR3 has 14 residues. CDR3 bases: TGTGCCTGGATCGGTGTAGGAGCCAAAAACATTCAGTACTTC. The encoded protein is CAWIGVGAKNIQYF.

This rearrangement joins TRBV11-2 to TRBJ2-7; maybe TRBD2 (6 bases). V was pared by 3 bases and J by 6 bases, with 6 bases between. The CDR3 sequence is 11 residues long. Germline V gives CDR1 SGHAT, CDR2 FQNNGV. CDR3 amino acids: CASSFGGEQYF. The CDR3 DNA is TGTGCCAGCAGCTTCGGGGGCGAGCAGTACTTC. The variable domain in full, with the rest retrieved from reference TRBV11-2 and TRBJ2-7, is EAGVAQSPRYKIIEKRQSVAFWCNPISGHATLYWYQQILGQGPKLLIQFQNNGVVDDSQLPKDRFSAERLKGVDSTLKIQPAKLEDSAVYLCASSFGGEQYFGPGTRLTVT.

The chain is built from TRBV14 and TRBJ2-4, with D maybe TRBD1 (6 bases). The germline V and J ends were trimmed by 1 base and 11 bases, with 12 bases remaining between them. The CDR3 has 13 residues. Germline CDR1 SGHDN, CDR2 FVKESK. The CDR3 DNA is TGTGCCAGCAGCCAAGGACAGGTTGCTCTTCAGTACTTC. It is translated as CASSQGQVALQYF.

This clone was seen a handful of times. The genes are TRBV25-1 and TRBJ2-3, with D possibly being TRBD1 (5 bases). Germline-derived CDR1 and CDR2 are MGHDK and SYGVNS. V lost 2 bases and J 1 base, leaving 13 bases between the germline ends. The CDR3 consists of 16 residues. The CDR3 DNA is TGTGCCAGCAGTGAAACCGTGACAGAAGGCACAGATACGCAGTATTTT. Its translation is CASSETVTEGTDTQYF.

This clone was seen once. The chain couples TRBV9 to TRBJ2-3; a weak D match, TRBD1 (5 bases). V lost 4 bases and J lost 6, with 18 bases in between. The CDR3 contains 15 residues. Germline CDR1 is SGDLS and CDR2 is YYNGEE. The CDR3 reads CASSTQVPGFDTQYF. CDR3 in DNA: TGTGCCAGCAGCACCCAAGTCCCAGGGTTTGATACGCAGTATTTT. Supplemented by reference TRBV9 and TRBJ2-3, the full variable domain reads DSGVTQTPKHLITATGQRVTLRCSPRSGDLSVYWYQQSLDQGLQFLIQYYNGEERAKGNILERFSAQQFPDLHSELNLSSLELGDSALYFCASSTQVPGFDTQYFGPGTRLTVL.

This clone was recorded a few times. This chain joins TRBV7-2 and TRBJ2-2; 8 bases map to TRBD2. V trimming: 7 bases; J trimming: 0 bases; junction bases outside the gene matches: 1. CDR3 length: 14 residues. The V gene's germline CDR1 is SGHTA and CDR2 FQGNSA. The CDR3 is CASTTSANTGELFF. The DNA for the CDR3 is TGTGCCAGCACGACTAGCGCGAACACCGGGGAGCTGTTTTTT.

The chain recombines TRBV28 with TRBJ2-7; no reliable D call. The CDR3 sequence is 12 residues long. The germline V and J ends were trimmed by 4 bases and 5 bases, with 9 bases remaining between them. Per the germline V gene, CDR1 is MDHEN and CDR2 is SYDVKM. The CDR3 coding sequence is TGTGCCAGCAGTTACCTGGGGAACGAGCAGTACTTC. Translation gives CASSYLGNEQYF.

The CDR3 loop reads CAWMRGAGANVLTF. The CDR3 DNA reads as TGTGCCTGGATGCGAGGGGCTGGGGCCAACGTCCTGACTTTC. The V call is TRBV30, the J call TRBJ2-6; D is perhaps TRBD1 or TRBD2 (5 bases each). Germline V lookup: CDR1 GTSNPN, CDR2 SVGIG (reference sequence). This CDR3 comprises 14 residues. V lost 4 bases and J 2 bases, leaving 9 bases between the germline ends.

This rearrangement joins TRBV29-1 to TRBJ2-1; tentatively, D is TRBD2 (6 bases). The CDR3 has 13 residues. The germline V gene has CDR1 SQVTM and CDR2 ANQGSEA. Trimming removed 7 bases from V and 6 bases from J, with 16 bases in between. CDR3 coding DNA: TGCAGCGAACGGAGGGCCGGGGGCAATGAGCAGTTCTTC. Its translation: CSERRAGGNEQFF.

The V and J genes are TRBV30 and TRBJ2-3; no firm D call. V lost 5 bases to trimming and J lost 8 bases, with 11 bases between them. Germline V gene data show CDR1 as GTSNPN and CDR2 as SVGIG (reference sequence). The CDR3 is 11 amino acids. This CDR3 is CAWVTRATQYF. In DNA form, the CDR3 reads TGTGCCTGGGTAACTCGGGCTACGCAGTATTTT. Full variable domain (missing parts from reference TRBV30 and TRBJ2-3): SQTIHQWPATLVQPVGSPLSLECTVEGTSNPNLYWYRQAAGRGLQLLFYSVGIGQISSEVPQNLSASRPQDRQFILSSKKLLLSDSGFYLCAWVTRATQYFGPGTRLTVL.

The chain carries TRBV18 and TRBJ2-7; D is possibly TRBD1 (6 bases). Trimming shortened V by 3 bases and J by 3 bases, and 12 bases separated the two germline ends. CDR1 is KGHSH and CDR2 is LQKENI in the germline V gene. CDR3 length: 14 residues. The CDR3 region has the DNA TGTGCCAGCTCACCCGGACAGCAGTACTACGAGCAGTACTTC. The encoded protein is CASSPGQQYYEQYF.

This chain links TRBV5-1 with TRBJ2-7, with TRBD2 matching 7 bases. The CDR3 consists of 15 residues. Trimming cost V 1 base and J 1 base; bases outside gene matches: 5. The germline gives CDR1 SGHRS, CDR2 YFSETQ. The CDR3 sequence is CASSLHTSESYEQYF. As DNA, the CDR3 is TGCGCCAGCAGCTTGCACACTAGCGAGTCCTACGAGCAGTACTTC.

This clone was picked up a small number of times. The V and J genes are TRBV30 and TRBJ2-3, with TRBD2 as a possible D gene (5 bases). V lost 4 bases and J lost 2, with 10 bases in between. This CDR3 contains 13 residues. Germline CDR1 GTSNPN, CDR2 SVGIG (reference sequence). DNA of the CDR3: TGTGCCTGGACTGAGGGAATCACAGATACGCAGTATTTT. This encodes CAWTEGITDTQYF.

This rearrangement joins TRBV9 to TRBJ2-3; D is perhaps TRBD1 (6 bases). CDR3 length: 14 amino acids. The germline CDR1 and CDR2 sequences are SGDLS and YYNGEE. V gave up 0 bases and J gave up 6 bases, with 11 bases separating them. The CDR3 loop is CASSVETGLDTQYF. CDR3 nucleotides: TGTGCCAGCAGCGTAGAAACAGGGTTGGATACGCAGTATTTT.

The chain has TRBV15 and TRBJ2-7; unclear D gene. Trimming stripped 3 bases from V and 4 bases from J, with 7 bases between. Germline V CDR1 and CDR2: LNHNV, YYDKDF (reference sequence). This CDR3 has 12 amino acids. CDR3 amino acids: CATSRDRYEQYF. Here the CDR3 DNA reads TGTGCCACCAGCAGGGATAGGTACGAGCAGTACTTC.

This clone was found a few times. The chain combines TRBV4-2 with TRBJ2-1; perhaps TRBD2 as D (5 bases). Germline V gene sequence: CDR1 LGHNA, CDR2 YNFKEQ. The CDR3 totals 13 residues. Trimming removed 0 bases from V and 13 bases from J, with 13 bases in between. CDR3 region: CASSQDSASSQFF. Here the CDR3 DNA reads TGTGCCAGCAGCCAAGATAGCGCCAGTTCTCAGTTCTTC.

J is TRBJ2-2 and V is TRBV5-1, with D possibly being TRBD1 (6 bases). The CDR3 is made up of 12 amino acids. Germline-derived CDR1 and CDR2 are SGHRS and YFSETQ. Trimming stripped 4 bases from V and 12 bases from J, with 13 bases between. The CDR3 sequence: CASSKETGKLFF. The CDR3 bases are TGCGCCAGCAGCAAGGAAACAGGGAAGCTGTTTTTT.

This rearrangement joins TRBV30 to TRBJ2-3, with D unresolved. Germline V gene sequence: CDR1 GTSNPN, CDR2 SVGIG (reference sequence). Between the trimmed V and J ends, which lost 1 base and 6 bases, there was a span of 8 bases. The CDR3 loop spans 12 amino acids. The CDR3 coding sequence is TGTGCCTGGAGTGGGAGTGCGGATACGCAGTATTTT. Encoded protein: CAWSGSADTQYF.

The chain employs TRBV28 and TRBJ2-7; weak D call: TRBD2 (5 bases). V lost 2 bases to trimming and J lost 3 bases, with 11 bases between them. This CDR3 has 14 amino acids. Germline V lookup: CDR1 MDHEN, CDR2 SYDVKM. The CDR3 region is CASSLMSGIYEQYF. The DNA of the CDR3 is TGTGCCAGCAGTTTAATGTCCGGGATCTACGAGCAGTACTTC.

This chain joins TRBV9 and TRBJ2-1; no clear D. This CDR3 comprises 13 residues. CDR1 is SGDLS, CDR2 YYNGEE, per germline. Trimming took off 1 base at V and 6 bases at J, with 8 bases between the two ends. The CDR3 reads CASSVLQSNEQFF. The CDR3 coding sequence is TGTGCCAGCAGCGTATTACAGTCCAATGAGCAGTTCTTC.

The chain carries TRBV5-6 and TRBJ1-1, with D possibly matching TRBD1 (6 bases). V lost 0 bases to trimming and J lost 3 bases, with 18 bases between them. This CDR3 is built from 17 residues. Looked up from germline, CDR1 is SGHDT and CDR2 is YYEEEE. The CDR3 sequence is CASSLAGTFRRDTEAFF. The CDR3 nucleotides read TGTGCCAGCAGCTTGGCCGGGACATTCCGACGGGACACTGAAGCTTTCTTT.

This clone was picked up a small number of times. The J gene is TRBJ2-3, the V gene TRBV30, with 8 bases fitting TRBD2. CDR1 GTSNPN and CDR2 SVGIG come from the germline V gene (reference sequence). J lost 2 bases, V lost 5 bases, and 6 bases had no gene match. The CDR3 runs 14 residues. This chain's CDR3 is CAWDLAGNTDTQYF. The DNA for the CDR3 is TGTGCCTGGGACTTAGCGGGGAACACAGATACGCAGTATTTT. The full variable domain, completed using reference TRBV30 and TRBJ2-3, is SQTIHQWPATLVQPVGSPLSLECTVEGTSNPNLYWYRQAAGRGLQLLFYSVGIGQISSEVPQNLSASRPQDRQFILSSKKLLLSDSGFYLCAWDLAGNTDTQYFGPGTRLTVL.

CDR3 loop: CSVVTSGGPYEQYF. As DNA, the CDR3 is TGCAGCGTCGTCACTAGCGGGGGGCCCTACGAGCAGTACTTC. V is TRBV29-1 and J is TRBJ2-7; 12 bases agree with TRBD2. This CDR3 contains 14 residues. V lost 6 bases and J lost 2; bases outside the gene matches: 5. The germline CDR1 and CDR2 sequences are SQVTM and ANQGSEA.

This clone showed up just a few times. This chain links TRBV30 with TRBJ2-5; no clear D. Trimming took off 0 bases at V and 5 bases at J, with 16 bases between the two ends. Germline V gives CDR1 GTSNPN, CDR2 SVGIG (reference sequence). The CDR3 covers 15 residues. The CDR3 DNA sequence: TGTGCCTGGAGTGTAGGTGGGCAGCCTACGGAGACCCAGTACTTC. Amino acid sequence: CAWSVGGQPTETQYF.